The 19 T cell receptor beta chains presented below share a single source sample, sequenced in a study of cytomegalovirus exposure and HLA in healthy donors (dated by TCRdb to the late 2010s). Library preparation was by the immunoSEQ multiplex PCR assay. The multiplex PCR relied on a mix of 60 forward primers for TCR Vbeta segments and 13 reverse primers for TCR Jbeta segments. Held by TCRdb, this immuneACCESS table contains in-frame sequences only and omits some clones. Under half of the omission traces to an unresolved V gene where checked; the cause of the rest is unknown. In this sample the table shows roughly 130,000 clones, around 78% of which occur a single time. About 1.7% of the sample lies in the top ten. Sequencing was performed on PBMCs. Receptors originate from a woman in her 50s in good health and CMV-seronegative.

The genes are TRBV11-2 and TRBJ1-1; 11 nucleotides line up with TRBD1. V was pared by 6 bases and J by 7 bases, with 7 bases of the junction left unmatched. The CDR3 contains 14 residues. Germline V gives CDR1 SGHAT, CDR2 FQNNGV. Here the CDR3 reads CASSPPGQGGEAFF. As DNA, the CDR3 is TGTGCCAGCAGTCCCCCGGGACAGGGGGGTGAAGCTTTCTTT. Complete variable domain (other parts from reference TRBV11-2 and TRBJ1-1): EAGVAQSPRYKIIEKRQSVAFWCNPISGHATLYWYQQILGQGPKLLIQFQNNGVVDDSQLPKDRFSAERLKGVDSTLKIQPAKLEDSAVYLCASSPPGQGGEAFFGQGTRLTVV.

Points on this clone: A read error may account for a junction end that differs from germline. The chain links TRBV6-1 to TRBJ1-5; D unclear. Germline CDR1 is MNHNS and CDR2 is SASEGT. This CDR3 contains 15 residues. This CDR3 is CANSEVPGAGRPQHF. As DNA, the CDR3 is TGTGCCAACAGTGAAGTCCCCGGTGCAGGCCGGCCCCAGCATTTT.

The rearrangement links TRBV7-2 to TRBJ1-1, with 7 nucleotides matching TRBD1. The CDR3 runs to 15 residues. V lost 6 bases and J lost 6; bases outside the gene matches: 13. Germline V lookup: CDR1 SGHTA, CDR2 FQGNSA. In nucleotides, the CDR3 is TGTGCCAGCAGTGTTCTAGGGGGCGCAAACCCTGAAGCTTTCTTT. Translating it yields CASSVLGGANPEAFF.

The chain is built from TRBV4-1 and TRBJ2-7; TRBD2 aligns across 10 bases. Germline V gene sequence: CDR1 MGHRA, CDR2 YSYEKL. The CDR3 covers 15 residues. With V trimmed by 1 base and J by 1 base, 1 base remained unmatched. CDR3 in DNA: TGCGCCAGCAGCCAAGTGACTAGCGGGTCCTACGAGCAGTACGTC. It specifies CASSQVTSGSYEQYV.

The chain is built from TRBV5-1 and TRBJ2-3; TRBD1 is a possible D gene (6 bases). V was pared by 0 bases and J by 0 bases, with 17 bases between. The V gene's germline CDR1 is SGHRS and CDR2 YFSETQ. The length of the CDR3 is 18 residues. Here the CDR3 reads CASSLVGASGASTDTQYF. The DNA of the CDR3 is TGCGCCAGCAGCTTGGTGGGAGCCTCAGGGGCTAGCACAGATACGCAGTATTTT.

The chain has TRBV19 and TRBJ1-5; TRBD1 agrees at 7 bases. V dropped 3 bases and J dropped 0; count of bases not matched to a gene: 2. The length of the CDR3 is 15 residues. In germline, CDR1 is LNHDA, CDR2 SQIVND (reference sequence). DNA of the CDR3: TGTGCCAGTAGTATGGGACAGATTAGCAATCAGCCCCAGCATTTT. It encodes CASSMGQISNQPQHF.

The chain recombines TRBV27 with TRBJ2-3; a weak D match, TRBD2 (5 bases). The ends were cut back, 0 bases at V and 0 bases at J, with 7 bases in the middle. CDR1 is MNHEY and CDR2 is SMNVEV in the germline V gene (reference sequence). This CDR3 comprises 15 residues. The CDR3, as DNA: TGTGCCAGCAGTTTATCCCGGACTAGCACAGATACGCAGTATTTT. Encoded protein: CASSLSRTSTDTQYF.

This clone was detected only once. The genes are TRBV11-2 and TRBJ2-3; 10 bases are shared with TRBD2. Trimming cost V 5 bases and J 2 bases; bases outside gene matches: 13. The CDR3 is made up of 18 amino acids. Germline V CDR1 and CDR2: SGHAT, FQNNGV. DNA for the CDR3: TGTGCCAGCAGCCGCAAGGGGTTAGCGGGAGGCGCCACAGATACGCAGTATTTT. It codes for CASSRKGLAGGATDTQYF.

The chain couples TRBV19 to TRBJ2-1, with TRBD1 as a possible D gene (6 bases). V was cut by 4 bases and J by 2 bases, with 12 bases left in between. The germline CDR1 and CDR2 sequences are LNHDA and SQIVND (reference sequence). The CDR3 is made up of 15 amino acids. The CDR3 loop reads CASSRRQETYNEQFF. The CDR3 DNA follows: TGTGCCAGTAGTAGGAGACAGGAGACCTACAATGAGCAGTTCTTC. The full variable domain, in which reference TRBV19 and TRBJ2-1 provide the parts outside the CDR3, is DGGITQSPKYLFRKEGQNVTLSCEQNLNHDAMYWYRQDPGQGLRLIYYSQIVNDFQKGDIAEGYSVSREKKESFPLTVTSAQKNPTAFYLCASSRRQETYNEQFFGPGTRLTVL.

In DNA, the CDR3 is TGCGCCAGCAGCTTGGATCTCCCCGGGGCCCAGTACTTC. Translating gives CASSLDLPGAQYF. The chain uses TRBV5-1 and TRBJ2-5; the D gene is possibly TRBD2 (5 bases). V gave up 0 bases and J gave up 9 bases, with 12 bases separating them. Germline loops: CDR1 SGHRS, CDR2 YFSETQ. CDR3 length equals 13 residues.

The V and J genes are TRBV5-1 and TRBJ2-5; 12 bases match TRBD1. The CDR3 runs 16 residues. In germline, CDR1 is SGHRS, CDR2 YFSETQ. V lost 2 bases and J lost 5; bases outside the gene matches: 7. CDR3 protein: CASSLMGTGGYETQYF. CDR3 in DNA: TGCGCCAGCAGCTTAATGGGGACAGGGGGCTACGAGACCCAGTACTTC.

The V call is TRBV4-3, the J call TRBJ1-2, with 8 bases that match TRBD1. With 1 base clipped from V and 8 bases from J, the junction kept 6 bases outside the gene matches. CDR3 length: 14 residues. The germline V gene encodes CDR1 LGHNA and CDR2 YSLEER. In DNA form, the CDR3 reads TGCGCCAGCAGCCAAGTTAGGACAGGGTCAGGCTACACCTTC. This gives the protein CASSQVRTGSGYTF.

This chain connects TRBV5-6 to TRBJ2-7; perhaps TRBD2 as D (5 bases). Germline V lookup: CDR1 SGHDT, CDR2 YYEEEE. With 5 bases removed from V and 5 bases from J, the gap between germline ends came to 14 bases. CDR3 length: 13 amino acids. CDR3 region: CASRRIGSNEQYF. CDR3 nucleotides: TGTGCCAGCAGGAGGATAGGGAGCAACGAGCAGTACTTC.

The rearrangement links TRBV10-2 to TRBJ1-4; D is uncertain. V was shortened by 3 bases and J by 0 bases, with 5 bases between the two germline ends. Germline CDR1 is WSHSY and CDR2 is SAAADI. CDR3 length equals 14 residues. The CDR3 protein is CASSEQPTNEKLFF. Here the CDR3 DNA reads TGCGCCAGCAGTGAACAGCCAACTAATGAAAAACTGTTTTTT.

This rearrangement joins TRBV6-1 to TRBJ1-1; 7 positions match TRBD1. This CDR3 is built from 15 residues. CDR1 and CDR2 from the germline V gene are MNHNS and SASEGT. The V segment lost 0 bases and the J segment 3 bases; nucleotides outside the gene matches: 4. The CDR3 sequence is CASSEASGGHTEAFF. In DNA form, the CDR3 reads TGTGCCAGCAGTGAAGCGTCAGGGGGGCACACTGAAGCTTTCTTT.

The chain links TRBV28 to TRBJ1-2; 8 nucleotides match TRBD1. Germline lookup yields CDR1 MDHEN and CDR2 SYDVKM. The length of the CDR3 is 13 residues. The trim removed 8 bases at V and 8 bases at J, leaving 10 bases unmatched. CDR3 sequence reads: CASGQGGFVGYTF. Written as DNA, the CDR3 is TGTGCCAGCGGACAGGGAGGTTTCGTCGGCTACACCTTC.

This clone was picked up one time. V gene TRBV27 combines with J gene TRBJ2-1, with D possibly being TRBD2 (5 bases). CDR1 is MNHEY, CDR2 SMNVEV, per germline (reference sequence). This CDR3 is built from 15 residues. Trimming pared 2 bases from V and 8 bases from J, leaving 16 bases between. CDR3 residues: CASSLGVLAGDEQFF. The DNA of the CDR3 is TGTGCCAGCAGTTTAGGGGTTCTAGCTGGCGATGAGCAGTTCTTC.

CDR3 in amino acids: CASSLLGGGSHTF. In nucleotides, the CDR3 is TGTGCCAGCAGCTTGCTTGGGGGGGGCTCACACACCTTC. The chain combines TRBV5-4 with TRBJ1-2, with D possibly TRBD1 on 6 matching bases. The CDR3 is 13 residues long. Germline CDR1 and CDR2: SGHNT and YYREEE (reference sequence). Deletions cut 1 base from V and 12 bases from J, with 16 bases between.

The rearrangement links TRBV27 to TRBJ2-1, with 7 bases lining up with TRBD2. Trimming removed 3 bases from V and 0 bases from J; junction bases left unmatched: 11. The germline V gene encodes CDR1 MNHEY and CDR2 SMNVEV (reference sequence). The CDR3 contains 18 residues. CDR3 coding DNA: TGTGCCAGCAGTTTGGCTAGCGGAGGACACAGCTCCTACAATGAGCAGTTCTTC. Protein: CASSLASGGHSSYNEQFF.